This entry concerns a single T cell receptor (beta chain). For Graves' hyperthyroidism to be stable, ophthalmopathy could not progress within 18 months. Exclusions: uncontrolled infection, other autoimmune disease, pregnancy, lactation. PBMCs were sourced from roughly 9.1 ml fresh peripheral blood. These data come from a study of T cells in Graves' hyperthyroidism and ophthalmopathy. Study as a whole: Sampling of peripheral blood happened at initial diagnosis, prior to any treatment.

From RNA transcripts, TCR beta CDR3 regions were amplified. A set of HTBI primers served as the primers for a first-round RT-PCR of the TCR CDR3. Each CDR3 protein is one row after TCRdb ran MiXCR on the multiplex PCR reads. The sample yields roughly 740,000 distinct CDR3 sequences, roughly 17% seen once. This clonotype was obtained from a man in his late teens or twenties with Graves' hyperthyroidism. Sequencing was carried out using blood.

The CDR3 region is CATPRSRGLYNEQFF. In nucleotides, the CDR3 is TGTGCCACCCCTCGGAGCAGAGGCCTCTACAATGAGCAGTTCTTC. The J gene is TRBJ2-1, the V gene TRBV2; no clear D gene. CDR1 and CDR2 (germline): SNHLY, FYNNEI. This CDR3 spans 15 amino acids. Trimming shortened V by 10 bases and J by 3 bases, and 19 bases separated the two germline ends.